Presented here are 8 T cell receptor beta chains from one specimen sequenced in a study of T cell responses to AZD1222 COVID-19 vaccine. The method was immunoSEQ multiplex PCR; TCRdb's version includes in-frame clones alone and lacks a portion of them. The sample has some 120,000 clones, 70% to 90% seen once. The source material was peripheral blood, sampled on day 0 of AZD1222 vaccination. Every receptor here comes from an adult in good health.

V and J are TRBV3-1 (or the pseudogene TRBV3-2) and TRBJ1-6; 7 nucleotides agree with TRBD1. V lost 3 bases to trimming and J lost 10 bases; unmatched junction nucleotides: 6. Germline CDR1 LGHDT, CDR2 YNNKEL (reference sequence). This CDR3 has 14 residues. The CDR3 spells CASSQPGTDSPLHF. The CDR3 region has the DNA TGTGCCAGCAGCCAGCCCGGGACAGACTCACCCCTCCACTTT.

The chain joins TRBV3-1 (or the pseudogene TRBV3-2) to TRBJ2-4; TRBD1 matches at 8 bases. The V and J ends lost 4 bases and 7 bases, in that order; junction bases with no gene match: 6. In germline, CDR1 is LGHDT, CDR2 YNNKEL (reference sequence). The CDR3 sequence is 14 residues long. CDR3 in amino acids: CASSPWDRYNIQYF. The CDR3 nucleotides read TGTGCCAGCAGCCCATGGGACAGGTACAACATTCAGTACTTC.

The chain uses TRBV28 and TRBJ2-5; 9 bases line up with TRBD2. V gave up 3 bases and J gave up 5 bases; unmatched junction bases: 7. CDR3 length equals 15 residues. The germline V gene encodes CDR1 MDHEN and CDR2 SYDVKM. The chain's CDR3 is CASSLPAAGGETQYF. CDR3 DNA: TGTGCCAGCAGTTTGCCCGCCGCGGGGGGGGAGACCCAGTACTTC.

In nucleotides, the CDR3 is TGCGCCAGCAGCCCTGGCCCGGGACAGGGGGTATACGAGCAGTACTTC. The encoded protein is CASSPGPGQGVYEQYF. The chain has TRBV5-1 and TRBJ2-7; TRBD1 matches at 11 bases. V lost 4 bases to trimming and J lost 4 bases; unmatched junction nucleotides: 10. CDR3 length: 16 amino acids. Germline CDR1 is SGHRS and CDR2 is YFSETQ.

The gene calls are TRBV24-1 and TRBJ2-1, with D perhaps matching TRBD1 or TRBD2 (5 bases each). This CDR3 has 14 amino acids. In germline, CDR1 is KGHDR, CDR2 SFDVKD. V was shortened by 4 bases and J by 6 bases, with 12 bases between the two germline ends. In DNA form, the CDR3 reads TGTGCCACCAGTGAGGGACCCCTGGTCAATGAGCAGTTCTTC. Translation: CATSEGPLVNEQFF.

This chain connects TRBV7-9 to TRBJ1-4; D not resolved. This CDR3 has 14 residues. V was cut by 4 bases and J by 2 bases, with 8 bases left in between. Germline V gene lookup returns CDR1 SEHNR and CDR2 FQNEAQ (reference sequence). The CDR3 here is CASSSGLTNEKLFF. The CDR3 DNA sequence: TGTGCCAGCAGCTCCGGGCTTACTAATGAAAAACTGTTTTTT.

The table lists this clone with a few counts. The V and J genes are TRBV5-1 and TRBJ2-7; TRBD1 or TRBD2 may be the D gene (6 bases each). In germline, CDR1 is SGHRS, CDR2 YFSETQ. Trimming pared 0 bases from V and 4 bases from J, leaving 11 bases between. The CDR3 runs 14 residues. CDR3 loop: CASSLVGGGYEQYF. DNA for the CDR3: TGCGCCAGCAGCTTGGTCGGAGGGGGGTACGAGCAGTACTTC.

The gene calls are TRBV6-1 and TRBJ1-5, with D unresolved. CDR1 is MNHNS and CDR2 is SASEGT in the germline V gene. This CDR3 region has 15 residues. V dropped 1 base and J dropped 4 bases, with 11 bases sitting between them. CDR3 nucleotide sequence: TGTGCCAGCAGTGAAGGGCCAGGTCTTAATCAGCCCCAGCATTTT. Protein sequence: CASSEGPGLNQPQHF.